This T cell receptor beta chain was sequenced during a study of identical twins. Healthy Caucasians, and only they, were the donors. This clonotype has a handful of counts. The antigen remains unidentified. MiXCR, run by TCRdb on the 5' RACE reads, gives a single entry per CDR3 protein. The sample carries around 960,000 distinct CDR3 sequences, 9% to 15% recorded once. Study-level findings and limits: Possibly, invariant MAIT and iNKT cells partly confounded zero-insertion analyses. Sequences that were beta out-of-frame showed weaker excess twin sharing.

These data also featured in a second study, about yellow fever vaccine responses in identical twins.

This receptor was identified in a woman between 18 and 29 years old in good health. The source material was PBMCs.

CDR3 sequence: CASRPGQGRNEQFF. CDR3 sequence (DNA): TGTGCCAGCCGCCCGGGACAGGGTCGAAATGAGCAGTTCTTC. This chain uses TRBV3-1 with TRBJ2-1; 9 bases agree with TRBD1. The CDR3 is 14 residues long. CDR1 is LGHDT and CDR2 is YNNKEL in the germline V gene (reference sequence). The J segment lost 7 bases and the V segment lost 8 bases, leaving 9 bases of the junction unmatched.